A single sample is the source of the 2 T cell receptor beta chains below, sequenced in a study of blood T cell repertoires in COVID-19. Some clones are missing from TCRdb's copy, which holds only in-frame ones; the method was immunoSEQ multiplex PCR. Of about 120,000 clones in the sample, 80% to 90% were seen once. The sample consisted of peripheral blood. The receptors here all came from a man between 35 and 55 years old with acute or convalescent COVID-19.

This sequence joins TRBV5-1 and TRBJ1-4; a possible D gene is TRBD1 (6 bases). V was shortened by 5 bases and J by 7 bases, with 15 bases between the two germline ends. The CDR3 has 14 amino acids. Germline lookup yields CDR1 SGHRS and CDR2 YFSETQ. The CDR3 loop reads CASRAPDRREKLFF. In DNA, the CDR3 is TGCGCCAGCAGAGCTCCCGACAGGCGTGAAAAACTGTTTTTT.

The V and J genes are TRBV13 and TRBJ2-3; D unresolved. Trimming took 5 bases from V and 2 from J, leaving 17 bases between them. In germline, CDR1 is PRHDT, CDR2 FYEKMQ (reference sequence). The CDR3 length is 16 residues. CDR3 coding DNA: TGTGCCAGCAGCCCAGAACTACCGACCTTCACAGATACGCAGTATTTT. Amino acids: CASSPELPTFTDTQYF.